This T cell receptor (beta chain) was sequenced in a study of T cell responses to AZD1222 COVID-19 vaccine. Study-wide findings and caveats: Repertoire sampling occurred only after the peak T cell response. Nearly half of the spike-specific TCRs reportedly recognize variant regions that carry no mutations. Increased Spike-specific TCR breadth and depth were observed after two AZD1222 doses.

Germline V CDR1 and CDR2: SGHNT, YYREEE (reference sequence). The CDR3 spans 15 residues. V dropped 4 bases and J dropped 2 bases, with 15 bases sitting between them. As to this clone: Its antigen is not identified.

The data were produced by immunoSEQ multiplex PCR, yet TCRdb's version contains in-frame clones alone and is incomplete. This repertoire shows 110,000 to 150,000 clones, 80% to 95% found once; its top ten account for around 1.5%. The receptor was isolated from an adult in good health. V is TRBV5-4 and J is TRBJ1-1, with a weak D call TRBD1 (6 bases). Material: peripheral blood, obtained on day 0 of AZD1222 vaccination. CDR3 region: CASSPDGGANTEAFF. Written as DNA, the CDR3 is TGTGCCAGCAGCCCCGATGGGGGCGCAAACACTGAAGCTTTCTTT.